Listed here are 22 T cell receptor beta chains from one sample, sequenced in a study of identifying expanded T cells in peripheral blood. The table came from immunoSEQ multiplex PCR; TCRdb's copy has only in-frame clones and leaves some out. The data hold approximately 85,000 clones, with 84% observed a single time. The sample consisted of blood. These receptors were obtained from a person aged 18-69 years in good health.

CDR3 in DNA: TGTGCCAGCAGCGGGACTAGCGGGAGAATAGTAGAGACCCAGTACTTC. Translation gives CASSGTSGRIVETQYF. This sequence joins TRBV2 and TRBJ2-5; TRBD2 aligns across 14 bases. The germline gives CDR1 SNHLY, CDR2 FYNNEI. The CDR3 loop spans 16 amino acids. V lost 6 bases, J lost 4 bases, and 7 bases stayed unmatched.

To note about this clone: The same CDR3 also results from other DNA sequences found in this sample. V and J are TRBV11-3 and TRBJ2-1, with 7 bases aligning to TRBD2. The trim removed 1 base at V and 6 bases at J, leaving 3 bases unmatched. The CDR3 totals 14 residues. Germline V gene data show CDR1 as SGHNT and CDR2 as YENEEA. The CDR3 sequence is CASSLAGGGNEQFF. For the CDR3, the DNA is TGTGCCAGCAGCTTAGCGGGAGGCGGCAATGAGCAGTTCTTC.

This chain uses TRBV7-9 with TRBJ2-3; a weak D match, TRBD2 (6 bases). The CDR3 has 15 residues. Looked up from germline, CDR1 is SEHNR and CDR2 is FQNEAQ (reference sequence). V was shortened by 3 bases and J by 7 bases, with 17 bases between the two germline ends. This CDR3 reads CASSFGSGAGNTQYF. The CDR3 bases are TGTGCCAGCAGCTTCGGCTCGGGAGCAGGAAATACGCAGTATTTT.

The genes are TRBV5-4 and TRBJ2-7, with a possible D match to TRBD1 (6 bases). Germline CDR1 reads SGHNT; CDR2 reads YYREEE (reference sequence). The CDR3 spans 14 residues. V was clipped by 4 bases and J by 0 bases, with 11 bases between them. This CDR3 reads CASSVDSLSYEQYF. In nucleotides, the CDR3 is TGTGCCAGCAGCGTGGACAGCCTCTCCTACGAGCAGTACTTC.

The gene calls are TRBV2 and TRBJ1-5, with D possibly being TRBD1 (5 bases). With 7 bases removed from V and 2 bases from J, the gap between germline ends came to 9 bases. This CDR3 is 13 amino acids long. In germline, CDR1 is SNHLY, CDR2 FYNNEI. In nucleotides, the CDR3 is TGTGCCAGCAATGGAGGGGGCAATCAGCCCCAGCATTTT. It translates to CASNGGGNQPQHF. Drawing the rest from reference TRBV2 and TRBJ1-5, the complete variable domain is EPEVTQTPSHQVTQMGQEVILRCVPISNHLYFYWYRQILGQKVEFLVSFYNNEISEKSEIFDDQFSVERPDGSNFTLKIRSTKLEDSAMYFCASNGGGNQPQHFGDGTRLSIL.

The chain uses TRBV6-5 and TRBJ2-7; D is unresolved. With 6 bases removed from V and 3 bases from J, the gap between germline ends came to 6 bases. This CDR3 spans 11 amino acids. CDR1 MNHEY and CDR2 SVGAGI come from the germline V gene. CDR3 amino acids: CASRNSYEQYF. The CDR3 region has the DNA TGTGCCAGCAGGAACAGCTACGAGCAGTACTTC.

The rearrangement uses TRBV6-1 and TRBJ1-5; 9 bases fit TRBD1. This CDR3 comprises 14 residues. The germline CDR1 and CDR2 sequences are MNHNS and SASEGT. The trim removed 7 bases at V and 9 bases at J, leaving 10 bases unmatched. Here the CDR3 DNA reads TGTGCCAGCAAGGGACAGGGCACTAGGGTGCCCCAGCATTTT. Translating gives CASKGQGTRVPQHF.

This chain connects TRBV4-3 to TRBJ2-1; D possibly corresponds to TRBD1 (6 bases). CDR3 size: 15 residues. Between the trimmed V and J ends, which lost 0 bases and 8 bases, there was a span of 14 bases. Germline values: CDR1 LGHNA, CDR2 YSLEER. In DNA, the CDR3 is TGCGCCAGCAGCCAAGAGAACAGGGTAATCGATGAGCAGTTCTTC. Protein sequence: CASSQENRVIDEQFF.

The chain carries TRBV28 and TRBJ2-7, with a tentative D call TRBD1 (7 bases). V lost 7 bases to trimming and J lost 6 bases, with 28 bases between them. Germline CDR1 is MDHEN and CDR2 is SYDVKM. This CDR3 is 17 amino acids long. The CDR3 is CASTGTAQPAGKGEQYF. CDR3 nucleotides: TGTGCCAGCACCGGGACAGCCCAACCGGCGGGAAAGGGCGAGCAGTACTTC.

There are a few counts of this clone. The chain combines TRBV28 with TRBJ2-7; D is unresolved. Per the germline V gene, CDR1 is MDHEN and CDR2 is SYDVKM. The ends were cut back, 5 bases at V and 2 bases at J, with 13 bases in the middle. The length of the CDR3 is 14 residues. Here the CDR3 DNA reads TGTGCCAGCAGTGCCCCGGACCCTACCTACGAGCAGTACTTC. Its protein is CASSAPDPTYEQYF. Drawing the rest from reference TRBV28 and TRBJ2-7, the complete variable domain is DVKVTQSSRYLVKRTGEKVFLECVQDMDHENMFWYRQDPGLGLRLIYFSYDVKMKEKGDIPEGYSVSREKKERFSLILESASTNQTSMYLCASSAPDPTYEQYFGPGTRLTVT.

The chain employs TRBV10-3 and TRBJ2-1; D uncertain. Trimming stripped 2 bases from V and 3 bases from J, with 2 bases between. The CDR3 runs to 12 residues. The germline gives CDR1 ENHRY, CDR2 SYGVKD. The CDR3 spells CAISEIYNEQFF. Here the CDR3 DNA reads TGTGCCATCAGTGAGATCTACAATGAGCAGTTCTTC.

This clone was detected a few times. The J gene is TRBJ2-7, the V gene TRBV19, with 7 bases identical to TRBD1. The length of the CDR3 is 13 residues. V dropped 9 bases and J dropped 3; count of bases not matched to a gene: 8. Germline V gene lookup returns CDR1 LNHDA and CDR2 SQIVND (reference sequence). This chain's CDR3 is CARGKDRYYEQYF. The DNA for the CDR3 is TGTGCCAGGGGGAAGGACAGGTACTACGAGCAGTACTTC.

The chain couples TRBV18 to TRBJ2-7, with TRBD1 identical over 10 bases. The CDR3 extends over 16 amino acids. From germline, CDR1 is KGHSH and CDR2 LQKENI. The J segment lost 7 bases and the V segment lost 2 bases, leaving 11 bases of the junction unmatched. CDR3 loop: CASSPNLQGTGEEQYF. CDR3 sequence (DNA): TGTGCCAGCTCACCAAATCTCCAAGGGACAGGGGAAGAGCAGTACTTC.

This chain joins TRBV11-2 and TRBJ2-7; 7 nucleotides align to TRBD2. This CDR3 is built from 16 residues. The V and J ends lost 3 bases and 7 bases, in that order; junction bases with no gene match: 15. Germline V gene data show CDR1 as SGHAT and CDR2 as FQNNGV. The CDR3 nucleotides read TGTGCCAGCAGCTTGGGGGTTAGCGGGTTCAGGATGGAGCAGTACTTC. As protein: CASSLGVSGFRMEQYF.

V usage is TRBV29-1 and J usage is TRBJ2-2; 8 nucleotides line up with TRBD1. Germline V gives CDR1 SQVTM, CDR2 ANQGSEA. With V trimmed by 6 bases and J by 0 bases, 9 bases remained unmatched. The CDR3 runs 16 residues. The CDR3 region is CSVSLQGVSNTGELFF. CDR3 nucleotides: TGCAGCGTCTCTTTACAGGGGGTCTCGAACACCGGGGAGCTGTTTTTT.

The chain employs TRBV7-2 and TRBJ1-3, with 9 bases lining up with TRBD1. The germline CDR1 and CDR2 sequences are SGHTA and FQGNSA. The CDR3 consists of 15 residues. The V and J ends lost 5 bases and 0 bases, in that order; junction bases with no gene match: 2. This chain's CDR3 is CASSEGQGSGNTIYF. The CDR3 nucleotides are TGTGCCAGCAGCGAGGGACAGGGCTCTGGAAACACCATATATTTT.

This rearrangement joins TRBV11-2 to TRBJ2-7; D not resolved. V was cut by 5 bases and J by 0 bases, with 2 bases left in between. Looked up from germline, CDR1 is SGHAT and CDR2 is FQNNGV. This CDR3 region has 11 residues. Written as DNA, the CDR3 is TGTGCCAGCAGCAACTCCTACGAGCAGTACTTC. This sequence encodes CASSNSYEQYF.

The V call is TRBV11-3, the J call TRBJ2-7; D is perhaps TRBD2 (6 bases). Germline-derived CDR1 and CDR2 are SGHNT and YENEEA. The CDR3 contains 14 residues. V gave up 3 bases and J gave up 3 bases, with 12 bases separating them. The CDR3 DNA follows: TGTGCCAGCAGCTTCCGACTAGAAGTCTACGAGCAGTACTTC. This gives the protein CASSFRLEVYEQYF. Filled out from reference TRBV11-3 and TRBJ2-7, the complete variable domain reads EAGVVQSPRYKIIEKKQPVAFWCNPISGHNTLYWYLQNLGQGPELLIRYENEEAVDDSQLPKDRFSAERLKGVDSTLKIQPAELGDSAVYLCASSFRLEVYEQYFGPGTRLTVT.

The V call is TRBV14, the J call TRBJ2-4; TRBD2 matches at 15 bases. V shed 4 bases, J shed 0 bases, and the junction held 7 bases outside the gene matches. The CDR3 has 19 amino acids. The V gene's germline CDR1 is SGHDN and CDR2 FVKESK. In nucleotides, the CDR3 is TGTGCCAGCAGCCCACGGACTAGCGGGAGGGATCTAGCCAAAAACATTCAGTACTTC. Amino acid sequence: CASSPRTSGRDLAKNIQYF.

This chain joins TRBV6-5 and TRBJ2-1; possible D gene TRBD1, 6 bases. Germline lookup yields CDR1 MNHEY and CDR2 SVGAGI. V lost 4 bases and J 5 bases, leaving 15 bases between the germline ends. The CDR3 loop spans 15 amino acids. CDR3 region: CASSFAGTNNNEQFF. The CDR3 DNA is TGTGCCAGCAGTTTTGCCGGGACAAATAACAATGAGCAGTTCTTC.

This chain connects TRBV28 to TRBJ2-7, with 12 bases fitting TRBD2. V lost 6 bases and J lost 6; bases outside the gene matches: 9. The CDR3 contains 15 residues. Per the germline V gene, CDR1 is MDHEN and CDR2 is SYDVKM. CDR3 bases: TGTGCCAGCAGGAGACTAGCGGGAGTAGCTGGCGAGCAGTACTTC. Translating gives CASRRLAGVAGEQYF.

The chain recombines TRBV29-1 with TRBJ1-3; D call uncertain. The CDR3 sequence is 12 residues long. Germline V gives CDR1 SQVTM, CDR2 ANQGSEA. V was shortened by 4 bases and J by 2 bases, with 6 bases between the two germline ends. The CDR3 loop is CSVGRPGNTIYF. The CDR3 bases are TGCAGCGTTGGAAGGCCTGGAAACACCATATATTTT.